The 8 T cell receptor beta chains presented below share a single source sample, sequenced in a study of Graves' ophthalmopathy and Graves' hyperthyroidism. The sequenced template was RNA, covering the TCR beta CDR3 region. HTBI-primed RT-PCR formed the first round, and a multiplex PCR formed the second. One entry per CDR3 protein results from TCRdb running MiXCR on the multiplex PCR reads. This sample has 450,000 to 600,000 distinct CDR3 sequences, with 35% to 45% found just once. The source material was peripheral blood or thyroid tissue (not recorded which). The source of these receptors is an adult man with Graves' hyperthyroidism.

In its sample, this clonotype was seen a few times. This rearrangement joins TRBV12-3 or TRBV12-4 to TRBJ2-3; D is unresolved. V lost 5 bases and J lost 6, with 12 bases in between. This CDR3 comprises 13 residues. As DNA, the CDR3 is TGTGCCAGCAGTCCCGGGTGGTCCGATACGCAGTATTTT. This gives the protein CASSPGWSDTQYF.

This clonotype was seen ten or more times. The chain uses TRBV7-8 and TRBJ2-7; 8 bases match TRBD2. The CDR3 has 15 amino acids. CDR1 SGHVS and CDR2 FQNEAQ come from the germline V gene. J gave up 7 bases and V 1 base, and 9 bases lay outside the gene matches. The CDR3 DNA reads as TGTGCCAGCAGCTTAGAGGGGCAGGGCGGGAGGGAGCAGTACTTC. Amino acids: CASSLEGQGGREQYF. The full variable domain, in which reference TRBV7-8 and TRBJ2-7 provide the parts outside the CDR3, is GAGVSQSPRYKVAKRGQDVALRCDPISGHVSLFWYQQALGQGPEFLTYFQNEAQLDKSGLPSDRFFAERPEGSVSTLKIQRTQQEDSAVYLCASSLEGQGGREQYFGPGTRLTVT.

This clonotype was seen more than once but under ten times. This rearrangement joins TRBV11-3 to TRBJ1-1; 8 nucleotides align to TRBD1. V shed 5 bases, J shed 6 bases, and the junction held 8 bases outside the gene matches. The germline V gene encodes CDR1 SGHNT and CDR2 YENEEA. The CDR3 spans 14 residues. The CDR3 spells CASSPRTGGAEAFF. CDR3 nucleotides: TGTGCCAGCAGCCCCCGTACAGGGGGAGCTGAAGCTTTCTTT.

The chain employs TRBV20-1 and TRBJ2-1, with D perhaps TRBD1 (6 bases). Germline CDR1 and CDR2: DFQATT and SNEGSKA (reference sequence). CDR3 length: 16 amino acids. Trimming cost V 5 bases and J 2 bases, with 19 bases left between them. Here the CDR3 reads CSAHAGVWFPYNEQFF. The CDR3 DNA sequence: TGCAGTGCTCATGCAGGGGTCTGGTTCCCCTACAATGAGCAGTTCTTC.

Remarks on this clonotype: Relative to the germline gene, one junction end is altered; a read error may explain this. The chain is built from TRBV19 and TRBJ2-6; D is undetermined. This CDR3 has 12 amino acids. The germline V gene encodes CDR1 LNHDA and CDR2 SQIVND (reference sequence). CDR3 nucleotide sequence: TGTGCCAGTGCGGACCGATCGAACACTGAAGCTTTC. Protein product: CASADRSNTEAF.

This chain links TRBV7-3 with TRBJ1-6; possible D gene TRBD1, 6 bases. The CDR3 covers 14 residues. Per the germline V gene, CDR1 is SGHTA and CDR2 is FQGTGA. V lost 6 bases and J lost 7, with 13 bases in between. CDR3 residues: CASRPGQINSPLHF. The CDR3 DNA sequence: TGTGCCAGCAGACCCGGACAGATCAATTCACCCCTCCACTTT.

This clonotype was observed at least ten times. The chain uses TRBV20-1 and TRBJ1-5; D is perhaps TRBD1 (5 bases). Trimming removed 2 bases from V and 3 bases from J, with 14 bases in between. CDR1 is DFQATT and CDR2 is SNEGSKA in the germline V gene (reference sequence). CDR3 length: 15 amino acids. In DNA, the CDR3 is TGCAGTGCTAGAAAAGCAGGGATCACCAATCAGCCCCAGCATTTT. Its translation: CSARKAGITNQPQHF.

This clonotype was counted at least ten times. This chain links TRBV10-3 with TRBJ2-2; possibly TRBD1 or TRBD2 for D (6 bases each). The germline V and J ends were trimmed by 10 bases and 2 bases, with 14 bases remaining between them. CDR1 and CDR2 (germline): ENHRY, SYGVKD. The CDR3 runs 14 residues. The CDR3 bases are TGTGCCACATACGGGGGCCTCAACACCGGGGAGCTGTTTTTT. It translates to CATYGGLNTGELFF.